These 14 T cell receptor beta chains originate from one sample sequenced in a study. TRBV12-4/TRBJ1-2 clonotypes were amplified with adaptor-ligated barcode primers. TCRdb re-called the multiplex PCR reads with MiXCR, one entry per CDR3 protein. The table has 450 to 550 distinct CDR3 sequences, about 0.82% seen once. Specimen: naive CD4+ T cells sorted from blood. Subset defined: naive CD4+ T cells, CD4+CD45RA+CD25-. Every receptor here comes from a female donor with breast cancer.

Relative to its sample, this clonotype is large (0.1 to 1%). The chain joins TRBV12-3 or TRBV12-4 to TRBJ1-2, with D possibly matching TRBD1 (5 bases). The V gene lost 7 bases and the J gene lost 4 bases, with 10 bases spanning the gap. The CDR3 is made up of 12 amino acids. The CDR3 spells CASTGRAYGYTF. The CDR3 DNA follows: TGTGCCAGCACAGGGCGTGCCTATGGCTACACCTTC.

This clonotype is medium-sized by share. The chain links TRBV12-3 or TRBV12-4 to TRBJ1-2; D is possibly TRBD1 (5 bases). The CDR3 length is 13 residues. The ends were cut back, 6 bases at V and 8 bases at J, with 16 bases in the middle. The CDR3 loop is CASSPRQFGGYTF. CDR3 nucleotide sequence: TGTGCCAGCAGCCCCAGACAGTTCGGCGGCTACACCTTC.

This clonotype is large. The CDR3, as DNA: TGTGCCAGCAGTTTAGGAAACAGGAGGGACGGCTACACCTTC. It is translated as CASSLGNRRDGYTF. The genes are TRBV12-3 or TRBV12-4 and TRBJ1-2; weak D call: TRBD1 (5 bases). This CDR3 is built from 14 residues. Trimming pared 1 base from V and 8 bases from J, leaving 14 bases between.

By sample share, this clonotype is large. The rearrangement joins TRBV12-3 or TRBV12-4 to TRBJ1-2; D not certain. The CDR3 has 15 residues. V shed 5 bases and J shed 8 bases, with 21 bases lying between them. CDR3 DNA sequence: TGTGCCAGCAGTCTCCGGCGAAGGGCCTTAGGAGGCTACACCTTC. Encoded protein: CASSLRRRALGGYTF.

By share of the sample, this clonotype is large. The chain carries TRBV12-3 or TRBV12-4 and TRBJ1-2; D is possibly TRBD1 (5 bases). Trimming cost V 5 bases and J 7 bases, with 8 bases left between them. The CDR3 extends over 11 amino acids. The CDR3: CASSSRAGYTF. The CDR3, as DNA: TGTGCCAGCAGTAGCAGGGCTGGCTACACCTTC.

By share of the sample, this clonotype is large. V gene TRBV12-3 or TRBV12-4 combines with J gene TRBJ1-2; possibly TRBD1 for D (5 bases). Trimming removed 6 bases at V and 5 bases at J, with 19 bases between. The CDR3 consists of 15 residues. The CDR3 nucleotides read TGTGCCAGCAGCCCGGGACCACCTCTTGATTATGGCTACACCTTC. Translating gives CASSPGPPLDYGYTF.

By share, this clonotype counts as large. The chain combines TRBV12-3 or TRBV12-4 with TRBJ1-2; D perhaps matches TRBD1 (5 bases). The CDR3 consists of 17 residues. Trimming took off 4 bases at V and 4 bases at J, with 22 bases between the two ends. CDR3 DNA: TGTGCCAGCAGTTCTATTCTCGGGACGGGGCTGAGCTATGGCTACACCTTC. The encoded protein is CASSSILGTGLSYGYTF.

This clonotype rates as medium-sized. The chain recombines TRBV12-3 or TRBV12-4 with TRBJ1-2, with a weak D call TRBD1 (6 bases). Trimming cost V 1 base and J 6 bases, with 18 bases left between them. The CDR3 sequence is 16 residues long. As DNA, the CDR3 is TGTGCCAGCAGTTTAGATCTTAGTTGGACAGAAGATGGCTACACCTTC. Its protein product is CASSLDLSWTEDGYTF.

Relative to its sample, this clonotype is medium-sized. This rearrangement joins TRBV12-3 or TRBV12-4 to TRBJ1-2, with D perhaps matching TRBD1 (6 bases). V lost 5 bases, J lost 7 bases, and 11 bases lay in between. This CDR3 has 12 amino acids. The CDR3 region is CASSPGAVGYTF. Here the CDR3 DNA reads TGTGCCAGCAGTCCAGGGGCGGTTGGCTACACCTTC.

By frequency in the sample, this clonotype is medium-sized. The chain is built from TRBV12-3 or TRBV12-4 and TRBJ1-2; TRBD1 might be the D (6 bases). The CDR3 loop spans 14 amino acids. V lost 11 bases, J lost 3 bases, and 19 bases lay in between. The CDR3 protein is CASGRGTSYYGYTF. In DNA, the CDR3 is TGTGCCTCAGGCAGGGGCACGTCTTACTATGGCTACACCTTC.

This clonotype is medium-sized in the sample. The chain is built from TRBV12-3 or TRBV12-4 and TRBJ1-2; TRBD1 might be the D (5 bases). V was pared by 6 bases and J by 5 bases, with 16 bases between. There are 14 residues in the CDR3. DNA of the CDR3: TGTGCCAGCAGCGGGACGCAGCTCCGTTATGGCTACACCTTC. This gives the protein CASSGTQLRYGYTF.

This clonotype is deemed medium-sized. The chain couples TRBV12-3 or TRBV12-4 to TRBJ1-2, with unresolved D. V was clipped by 8 bases and J by 3 bases, with 13 bases between them. The CDR3 contains 13 residues. CDR3 nucleotide sequence: TGTGCCAGCGGCCTCCTAGCAGACTATGGCTACACCTTC. Its translation: CASGLLADYGYTF.

This clonotype is labeled as medium-sized. The V and J genes are TRBV12-3 or TRBV12-4 and TRBJ1-2; possible D gene TRBD1, 5 bases. The CDR3 contains 13 residues. V was shortened by 5 bases and J by 3 bases, with 10 bases between the two germline ends. CDR3 protein: CASSPGTDYGYTF. In DNA form, the CDR3 reads TGTGCCAGCAGTCCCGGGACGGACTATGGCTACACCTTC.

This clonotype is judged medium-sized. V usage is TRBV12-3 or TRBV12-4 and J usage is TRBJ1-2; D remains ambiguous. The CDR3 is 12 amino acids. Trimming removed 2 bases at V and 4 bases at J, with 5 bases between. CDR3 sequence: CASSLSTYGYTF. The CDR3 DNA sequence: TGTGCCAGCAGTTTATCAACCTATGGCTACACCTTC.